A single sample gave rise to the 17 T cell receptor beta chains below, sequenced in a study of blood T cells in healthy people across ages. Together with a sample-barcoded 5' primer, a J-beta primer mix was included in a second PCR lasting roughly 6 to 12 cycles. TCRdb called the 5' RACE reads again in MiXCR, with one record for every CDR3 protein. The sample yields 450,000 to 700,000 distinct CDR3 sequences, approximately 30% seen once. The sequencing input was blood. Receptor source: a woman in her seventies in good health.

This chain uses TRBV18 with TRBJ2-7; TRBD1 aligns across 12 bases. Looked up from germline, CDR1 is KGHSH and CDR2 is LQKENI. V was pared by 4 bases and J by 3 bases, with 4 bases of the junction left unmatched. The CDR3 loop spans 15 amino acids. The CDR3 sequence is CASSLGTGGYYEQYF. In DNA form, the CDR3 reads TGTGCCAGCTCACTCGGGACAGGGGGCTACTACGAGCAGTACTTC. Together with reference TRBV18 and TRBJ2-7, the CDR3 gives the full variable domain: NAGVMQNPRHLVRRRGQEARLRCSPMKGHSHVYWYRQLPEEGLKFMVYLQKENIIDESGMPKERFSAEFPKEGPSILRIQQVVRGDSAAYFCASSLGTGGYYEQYFGPGTRLTVT.

The J gene is TRBJ2-1, the V gene TRBV4-1; 11 bases fit TRBD2. The DNA end lines up better with TRBJ2-5; the J call may be wrong. From germline, CDR1 is MGHRA and CDR2 YSYEKL. The CDR3 consists of 20 residues. CDR3 nucleotide sequence: TGCGCCAGCAGCCAAGAAAGGGGCGGGGCAACTAGCGGGGGAAAAGAGACCCAGTACTTC. It encodes CASSQERGGATSGGKETQYF.

This clonotype turned up a few times. This chain connects TRBV4-3 to TRBJ1-1; 8 nucleotides align to TRBD1. This CDR3 comprises 15 residues. Germline loops: CDR1 LGHNA, CDR2 YSLEER. Germline trimming cut 4 bases from V and 1 base from J; bases unmatched to any gene: 5. This CDR3 is CASSRTGTGNTEAFF. The CDR3, as DNA: TGCGCCAGCAGCCGTACCGGGACAGGGAACACTGAAGCTTTCTTT.

The chain recombines TRBV5-1 with TRBJ2-5; 7 positions agree with TRBD1. Trimming at V came to 0 bases and at J to 2 bases, leaving 7 bases not matched to a gene. Germline-derived CDR1 and CDR2 are SGHRS and YFSETQ. This CDR3 region has 16 residues. The DNA of the CDR3 is TGCGCCAGCAGCTTGGCCGGATACAGGGGACAAGAGACCCAGTACTTC. As protein: CASSLAGYRGQETQYF.

J is TRBJ2-1 and V is TRBV4-3; TRBD2 agrees at 10 bases. V shed 1 base, J shed 8 bases, and the junction held 14 bases outside the gene matches. The germline gives CDR1 LGHNA, CDR2 YSLEER. The CDR3 has 18 residues. The CDR3 DNA is TGCGCCAGCAGCCAAGTTGGTGATAGCGGGGGGTTCGGGGATGAGCAGTTCTTC. Residues: CASSQVGDSGGFGDEQFF.

This clonotype was seen many times. The V gene is TRBV9, the J gene TRBJ2-1; D is possibly TRBD1 (6 bases). CDR3 length equals 15 residues. Germline V gives CDR1 SGDLS, CDR2 YYNGEE. V gave up 4 bases and J gave up 5 bases, with 16 bases separating them. In DNA form, the CDR3 reads TGTGCCAGCAGCCCGTTGAGGGGGTTCAACAATGAGCAGTTCTTC. It encodes CASSPLRGFNNEQFF.

The J gene is TRBJ2-1, the V gene TRBV20-1; D perhaps matches TRBD2 (6 bases). V lost 3 bases and J lost 0, with 9 bases in between. Germline loops: CDR1 DFQATT, CDR2 SNEGSKA (reference sequence). This CDR3 has 14 residues. The DNA of the CDR3 is TGCAGTGCTAGCCCCGGGGGCTCCTACAATGAGCAGTTCTTC. It codes for CSASPGGSYNEQFF.

In this sample, this clonotype turned up a few times. This chain uses TRBV11-2 with TRBJ1-1; 7 bases line up with TRBD1. The length of the CDR3 is 14 residues. Trimming cost V 3 bases and J 3 bases; bases outside gene matches: 4. The germline gives CDR1 SGHAT, CDR2 FQNNGV. CDR3 nucleotides: TGTGCCAGCAGCTTTAGCAGGGGGGACACTGAAGCTTTCTTT. This codes for CASSFSRGDTEAFF. Complete variable domain (other parts from reference TRBV11-2 and TRBJ1-1): EAGVAQSPRYKIIEKRQSVAFWCNPISGHATLYWYQQILGQGPKLLIQFQNNGVVDDSQLPKDRFSAERLKGVDSTLKIQPAKLEDSAVYLCASSFSRGDTEAFFGQGTRLTVV.

The gene calls are TRBV5-1 and TRBJ2-3; a possible D gene is TRBD2 (5 bases). Trimming stripped 0 bases from V and 5 bases from J, with 10 bases between. Germline CDR1 reads SGHRS; CDR2 reads YFSETQ. The CDR3 consists of 14 residues. The CDR3 DNA reads as TGCGCCAGCAGCTTGGGAGGGTTTGGAGATACGCAGTATTTT. Translated, it gives CASSLGGFGDTQYF.

This clonotype was detected only a few times. In DNA, the CDR3 is TGCAGTGCTAGAGATCTTTCGGGACTAGTAATGGATGAGCAGTTCTTC. Translated, it gives CSARDLSGLVMDEQFF. The chain employs TRBV20-1 and TRBJ2-5; 8 nucleotides align to TRBD2. The J call may be faulty, since TRBJ2-1 better matches the DNA end. Germline assignment: CDR1 DFQATT and CDR2 SNEGSKA (reference sequence). The CDR3 has 16 amino acids.

This clonotype was observed a few times. The genes are TRBV4-3 and TRBJ2-6, with no clear D. This CDR3 region has 17 residues. V gave up 4 bases and J gave up 2 bases, with 15 bases separating them. Germline CDR1 reads LGHNA; CDR2 reads YSLEER. CDR3: CASSRQRSDTGANVLTF. CDR3 bases: TGCGCCAGCAGCCGTCAGAGGAGTGACACTGGGGCCAACGTCCTGACTTTC.

Only a few counts were recorded for this clonotype. The rearrangement joins TRBV3-1 to TRBJ1-4; D is uncertain. Per germline, CDR1 LGHDT and CDR2 YNNKEL (reference sequence). The CDR3 runs 13 residues. Trimming removed 1 base from V and 8 bases from J, with 8 bases in between. As DNA, the CDR3 is TGTGCCAGCAGCCAAGGGAGGGTGGAAAAACTGTTTTTT. This translates into CASSQGRVEKLFF.

This clonotype was counted many times. V is TRBV29-1 and J is TRBJ2-2, with no clear D. Trimming removed 6 bases at V and 6 bases at J, with 11 bases between. CDR1 is SQVTM, CDR2 ANQGSEA, per germline. CDR3 length: 12 amino acids. CDR3 protein: CSVQQYAGELFF. The CDR3 bases are TGCAGCGTCCAGCAGTACGCCGGGGAGCTGTTTTTT.

This chain links TRBV19 with TRBJ1-5; the D is unclear. CDR3 length: 15 residues. Germline V gene lookup returns CDR1 LNHDA and CDR2 SQIVND (reference sequence). Trimming shortened V by 0 bases and J by 2 bases, and 8 bases separated the two germline ends. CDR3 in DNA: TGTGCCAGTAGTATAGAGGCATTCCGCAATCAGCCCCAGCATTTT. Protein product: CASSIEAFRNQPQHF.

The V and J genes are TRBV7-2 and TRBJ2-3, with D maybe TRBD2 (6 bases). The CDR3 loop spans 15 amino acids. Germline lookup yields CDR1 SGHTA and CDR2 FQGNSA. Trimming stripped 5 bases from V and 9 bases from J, with 21 bases between. The CDR3 loop is CASSQGLAGRMTQYF. The CDR3 nucleotides are TGTGCCAGCAGCCAGGGACTTGCCGGTAGGATGACGCAGTATTTT.

The rearrangement uses TRBV29-1 and TRBJ2-4; D perhaps matches TRBD1 (6 bases). Trimming removed 0 bases at V and 6 bases at J, with 15 bases between. The CDR3 has 15 residues. Germline V gene data show CDR1 as SQVTM and CDR2 as ANQGSEA. The CDR3 protein is CSVEDAYLRGNIQYF. Written as DNA, the CDR3 is TGCAGCGTTGAAGACGCATATCTCAGGGGAAACATTCAGTACTTC. Drawing the rest from reference TRBV29-1 and TRBJ2-4, the complete variable domain is SAVISQKPSRDICQRGTSLTIQCQVDSQVTMMFWYRQQPGQSLTLIATANQGSEATYESGFVIDKFPISRPNLTFSTLTVSNMSPEDSSIYLCSVEDAYLRGNIQYFGAGTRLSVL.

This clonotype was observed a few times. CDR3 sequence: CASSLGSMRYTF. DNA for the CDR3: TGTGCCAGCAGTTTAGGGTCTATGCGCTACACCTTC. The chain combines TRBV12-3 or TRBV12-4 with TRBJ1-2; no reliable D call. V lost 1 base to trimming and J lost 9 bases, with 9 bases between them. The CDR3 length is 12 residues.